This TCR beta chain came from a study of molecular identifiers for immune sequencing clone quantification. In the study overall: RNA, taken in replicates from approximately 20,000 or 98,000 naive CD8 cells, was split five ways, with four sequenced.

Preparation of the bulk TCR libraries relied on previously described methods and listed TCR primers. TCRdb fed the PCR reads into MiXCR, producing one record per CDR3 protein. The sample records around 480,000 distinct CDR3 sequences, 20% to 25% being singletons. Libraries for naive CD8 T cells, which were made from 20,000 to 1,000,000 sorted cells, drew on 10%, 30% or 50% of the RNA. The length of the CDR3 is 14 residues. The germline V gene has CDR1 SGHTA and CDR2 FQGTGA. In regard to this clonotype: The junction differs from germline at one of its ends, possibly a read error.

The sample taken for sequencing was naive CD8+ T cells from blood, with Jurkat cell RNA spiked in. The subset was: FACS-sorted CD8+CD4-CCR7+CD45RA+ naive T cells. This TCR was sampled from a human donor in good health. Some libraries in this study had Jurkat cell RNA spiked in. The chain links TRBV7-3 to TRBJ2-1, with 7 bases matching TRBD1. The CDR3 is CASSPRQGYIEQFF. The CDR3 DNA reads as TGTGCCAGCAGCCCCCGACAGGGTTACATTGAGCAGTTCTTC.